A single sample is the source of the 12 T cell receptor beta chains below, sequenced in a study of OX40 agonist ivuxolimab in advanced cancers. This table comes from immunoSEQ multiplex PCR, and its TCRdb copy is limited to in-frame clones, with some not included. The sample holds 50,000 to 65,000 clones, 80% to 90% seen once. The sample in question was CD4+ or CD8+ T cells sorted from blood, obtained in a trial of the OX40 agonist ivuxolimab. These receptors originate from an adult with an advanced solid tumor such as melanoma, head and neck, liver or kidney cancer.

The V call is TRBV7-2, the J call TRBJ2-1; 8 nucleotides agree with TRBD2. The ends lost 5 bases at V and 4 bases at J; junction bases unmatched: 7. Germline assignment: CDR1 SGHTA and CDR2 FQGNSA. There are 15 residues in the CDR3. CDR3 amino acids: CASSAERGLYNEQFF. DNA for the CDR3: TGTGCCAGCAGCGCCGAGCGGGGGTTATACAATGAGCAGTTCTTC.

DNA for the CDR3: TGTGCCAGCAGTTTTGGGGGAGCCAGCACAGATACGCAGTATTTT. Translating gives CASSFGGASTDTQYF. The chain combines TRBV27 with TRBJ2-3; D possibly uses TRBD1 or TRBD2 (5 bases each). This CDR3 contains 15 residues. The V end lost 3 bases, the J end lost 0 bases, and 10 bases lay between the germline ends. Looked up from germline, CDR1 is MNHEY and CDR2 is SMNVEV (reference sequence).

The rearrangement links TRBV5-4 to TRBJ1-1, with TRBD1 matching over 8 bases. Germline CDR1 and CDR2: SGHNT and YYREEE (reference sequence). This CDR3 region has 12 residues. V lost 4 bases and J lost 7; bases outside the gene matches: 3. DNA of the CDR3: TGTGCCAGCAGCCCGGGACAGGATGAAGCTTTCTTT. This encodes CASSPGQDEAFF. The whole variable domain, remainder taken from reference TRBV5-4 and TRBJ1-1, is ETGVTQSPTHLIKTRGQQVTLRCSSQSGHNTVSWYQQALGQGPQFIFQYYREEENGRGNFPPRFSGLQFPNYSSELNVNALELDDSALYLCASSPGQDEAFFGQGTRLTVV.

The chain combines TRBV28 with TRBJ1-2; perhaps TRBD1 as D (5 bases). Germline lookup yields CDR1 MDHEN and CDR2 SYDVKM. The V end was cut by 7 bases, the J end by 6 bases, with 18 bases between. The CDR3 consists of 14 residues. CDR3 protein: CASTNPPGWDGYTF. The CDR3 DNA sequence: TGTGCCAGCACCAACCCCCCAGGGTGGGATGGCTACACCTTC.

The chain couples TRBV4-3 to TRBJ2-2; tentative D call: TRBD1 (6 bases). There are 16 residues in the CDR3. Between the trimmed V and J ends, which lost 4 bases and 0 bases, there was a span of 12 bases. Germline-derived CDR1 and CDR2 are LGHNA and YSLEER. The CDR3 DNA is TGCGCCAGCAGCCGCCAGGACAGAACGAACACCGGGGAGCTGTTTTTT. As protein: CASSRQDRTNTGELFF.

This chain uses TRBV28 with TRBJ2-3; 8 bases agree with TRBD2. This CDR3 has 15 residues. Germline assignment: CDR1 MDHEN and CDR2 SYDVKM. Trimming cost V 4 bases and J 8 bases; bases outside gene matches: 11. The CDR3 sequence is CASSSSGSKGGTQYF. Here the CDR3 DNA reads TGTGCCAGCAGTTCCAGCGGGAGTAAGGGTGGTACGCAGTATTTT.

In the case of this clone: This CDR3 fails to terminate in the conserved phenylalanine or tryptophan, so it likely reflects a read error. The V call is TRBV4-1, the J call TRBJ2-2, with D possibly TRBD1 on 5 matching bases. The CDR3 spans 14 residues. Between the trimmed V and J ends, which lost 4 bases and 7 bases, there was a span of 13 bases. Germline V gene sequence: CDR1 MGHRA, CDR2 YSYEKL. The CDR3 sequence is CASSRDQGSGELFI. The CDR3 nucleotides are TGCGCCAGCAGCCGAGACCAGGGAAGCGGGGAGCTGTTTATT.

About this clone itself: Other DNA sequences from this sample encode an identical CDR3 as well. The rearrangement uses TRBV5-1 and TRBJ1-2, with D hard to call. CDR3 length: 15 amino acids. Trimming left V 0 bases short and J 6 bases short, with 15 bases between. CDR1 is SGHRS and CDR2 is YFSETQ in the germline V gene. This chain's CDR3 is CASSLGAGNLDGYTF. The CDR3 DNA reads as TGCGCCAGCAGCTTGGGGGCGGGGAATCTGGATGGCTACACCTTC.

This chain connects TRBV5-1 to TRBJ2-7, with a possible D match to TRBD2 (5 bases). From germline, CDR1 is SGHRS and CDR2 YFSETQ. CDR3 length equals 16 residues. With 0 bases removed from V and 3 bases from J, the gap between germline ends came to 16 bases. The CDR3 DNA reads TGCGCCAGCAGCTTGGGAGGTACTAGTCTTCTCTACGAGCAGTACTTC. It codes for CASSLGGTSLLYEQYF.

V and J are TRBV5-6 and TRBJ2-5; the match to TRBD1 covers 10 bases. The CDR3 sequence is 17 residues long. Germline loops: CDR1 SGHDT, CDR2 YYEEEE. The V gene end was trimmed by 4 bases and the J gene end by 1 base; junction bases not matched to a gene: 10. The CDR3 DNA reads as TGTGCCAGCAGCCTAAGGACAGGGGGTAACCTCCAAGAGACCCAGTACTTC. Residues: CASSLRTGGNLQETQYF. Using reference TRBV5-6 and TRBJ2-5 for the parts outside the CDR3, the full variable domain is DAGVTQSPTHLIKTRGQQVTLRCSPKSGHDTVSWYQQALGQGPQFIFQYYEEEERQRGNFPDRFSGHQFPNYSSELNVNALLLGDSALYLCASSLRTGGNLQETQYFGPGTRLLVL.

Only a few counts were recorded for this clone. This sequence joins TRBV7-8 and TRBJ1-4; D is uncertain. CDR3 size: 15 residues. V dropped 0 bases and J dropped 7 bases, with 12 bases sitting between them. Germline values: CDR1 SGHVS, CDR2 FQNEAQ. CDR3 residues: CASSLAGQFREKLFF. The CDR3 bases are TGTGCCAGCAGCTTAGCGGGCCAGTTCCGTGAAAAACTGTTTTTT.

The J gene is TRBJ2-7, the V gene TRBV5-4; 8 bases map to TRBD1. J was trimmed by 2 bases and V by 4 bases; bases with no gene match: 5. The CDR3 totals 14 residues. Germline CDR1 is SGHNT and CDR2 is YYREEE (reference sequence). CDR3 coding DNA: TGTGCCAGCAGCCCAGGACAGGGTCCCTACGAGCAGTACTTC. Its translation: CASSPGQGPYEQYF.